The T cell receptor beta chain described here comes from a study of Graves' ophthalmopathy and Graves' hyperthyroidism. Whole-study findings and limits: Most expanded thyroid clonotypes above 0.001 frequency also appeared in blood. A model built from 13 signatures distinguished ophthalmopathy from stable hyperthyroidism with 87.88% sensitivity and about 80% specificity.

Comment on this clonotype: The antigen remains undetermined. The junction departs from germline at one end; a sequencing error may be responsible.

TCR beta CDR3 amplification used RNA transcripts. Second-round multiplex PCR followed a first-round RT-PCR using HTBI primers. TCRdb processed the multiplex PCR reads anew with MiXCR; each CDR3 protein has one entry. The data contain 600,000 to 950,000 distinct CDR3 sequences, 35% to 50% of them singletons. Presentation of ophthalmopathy in the donors involved moderate-to-severe activity, CAS ≥3, NOSPECS ≥4 and a duration under 3 months. The PBMCs used were ones drawn from approximately 9.9 ml of fresh peripheral blood. CDR1 DFQATT and CDR2 SNEGSKA come from the germline V gene (reference sequence). This CDR3 is 14 amino acids long.

This chain connects TRBV20-1 to TRBJ2-7, with a possible D match to TRBD2 (6 bases). Sequencing was performed on peripheral blood. The sequence was collected from an adult man with Graves' ophthalmopathy. CDR3 residues: CSAGDSGAAYEQYF. The CDR3 DNA reads TGCAGTGCTGGAGATAGCGGAGCAGCCTACGAGCAGTACTTC.